Following are 10 T cell receptor beta chains from one sample sequenced in a study of early T cells in non-severe SARS-CoV-2 infection. TCRdb re-called the 5' RACE reads with MiXCR, one entry per CDR3 protein. Of 25,000 to 35,000 distinct CDR3 sequences in the sample, 4.5% to 7% are singletons; the top ten hold 10% to 15%. The specimen was whole blood. The receptors come from an adult who was a healthcare worker with PCR-confirmed SARS-CoV-2 infection or an uninfected control (not recorded which).

This clonotype has at least ten counts. CDR3 in DNA: TGTGCCAGCAGTTCCTCGAGGGGGGGGAGATTCTACAATGAGCAGTTCTTC. It codes for CASSSSRGGRFYNEQFF. The V gene is TRBV12-3 or TRBV12-4, the J gene TRBJ2-1, with D possibly TRBD2 on 7 matching bases. CDR3 length: 17 residues. V dropped 4 bases and J dropped 3 bases, with 19 bases sitting between them.

This clonotype was recorded at least ten times. The rearrangement links TRBV20-1 to TRBJ2-1; no clear D. The CDR3 totals 14 residues. Germline CDR1 is DFQATT and CDR2 is SNEGSKA (reference sequence). The V end was cut by 6 bases, the J end by 0 bases, with 12 bases between. The CDR3 region is CSAMDQASYNEQFF. The DNA for the CDR3 is TGCAGTGCCATGGACCAGGCCTCCTACAATGAGCAGTTCTTC.

In its sample, this clonotype was seen many times. The rearrangement joins TRBV7-9 to TRBJ2-2, with a tentative D call TRBD2 (6 bases). Deletions cut 8 bases from V and 0 bases from J, with 13 bases between. Germline V gene lookup returns CDR1 SEHNR and CDR2 FQNEAQ (reference sequence). The CDR3 covers 15 residues. The CDR3 is CASRGKGANTGELFF. The DNA of the CDR3 is TGTGCCAGCCGGGGGAAAGGGGCGAACACCGGGGAGCTGTTTTTT.

There are a few counts of this clonotype. V gene TRBV28 combines with J gene TRBJ1-5, with D unclear. V was pared by 1 base and J by 0 bases, with 7 bases between. The germline V gene has CDR1 MDHEN and CDR2 SYDVKM. This CDR3 is built from 15 residues. The CDR3 spells CASSLLTDSNQPQHF. The CDR3 bases are TGTGCCAGCAGTTTATTAACAGATAGCAATCAGCCCCAGCATTTT.

This clonotype appeared many times. The chain carries TRBV13 and TRBJ2-7; perhaps TRBD1 as D (6 bases). The V and J ends lost 0 bases and 7 bases respectively, with 13 bases between them. Germline loops: CDR1 PRHDT, CDR2 FYEKMQ (reference sequence). The CDR3 contains 14 residues. The CDR3 spells CASSLGRDIGEQYF. CDR3 sequence (DNA): TGTGCCAGCAGCTTAGGCCGGGACATAGGAGAGCAGTACTTC.

The J gene is TRBJ1-6, the V gene TRBV25-1, with D possibly matching TRBD1 (6 bases). CDR1 is MGHDK, CDR2 SYGVNS, per germline. The CDR3 consists of 16 residues. V lost 4 bases and J lost 9, with 19 bases in between. CDR3: CASSGRRGFEGSPLHF. DNA for the CDR3: TGTGCCAGCAGTGGTAGGAGGGGGTTCGAGGGTTCACCCCTCCACTTT.

This clonotype has at least ten counts. The V gene is TRBV2, the J gene TRBJ2-2; no definite D call. CDR1 is SNHLY, CDR2 FYNNEI, per germline. The CDR3 runs to 15 residues. Trimming removed 0 bases at V and 2 bases at J, with 7 bases between. DNA of the CDR3: TGTGCCAGCAGTGAAGCGGCGGTAAACACCGGGGAGCTGTTTTTT. Its protein product is CASSEAAVNTGELFF.

This clonotype was recorded a few times. This chain links TRBV6-5 with TRBJ1-6, with D possibly being TRBD1 (6 bases). V was pared by 5 bases and J by 5 bases, with 19 bases between. The CDR3 runs to 17 residues. In germline, CDR1 is MNHEY, CDR2 SVGAGI. CDR3 in amino acids: CASSRPQGAVNNSPLHF. The CDR3, as DNA: TGTGCCAGCAGTAGACCACAGGGAGCTGTTAATAATTCACCCCTCCACTTT.

A remark on this clonotype: With a much larger clone just one base away, this may be a read error. The chain links TRBV19 to TRBJ2-3; possible D gene TRBD2, 5 bases. The V gene's germline CDR1 is LNHDA and CDR2 SQIVND (reference sequence). This CDR3 is built from 16 residues. V was shortened by 5 bases and J by 4 bases, with 19 bases between the two germline ends. CDR3 sequence (DNA): TGTGCCAGTAGTCCCGTACTAGGGCGAGGCGCAGATACGCAGTATTTT. Its protein product is CASSPVLGRGADTQYF.

This clonotype has more than one count but fewer than ten. The chain carries TRBV28 and TRBJ1-5; no firm D call. V was clipped by 2 bases and J by 5 bases, with 4 bases between them. The germline V gene encodes CDR1 MDHEN and CDR2 SYDVKM. CDR3 length: 12 residues. This CDR3 reads CASSLGYQPQHF. CDR3 in DNA: TGTGCCAGCAGTTTAGGCTATCAGCCCCAGCATTTT.